These T cell receptor beta chains were read from a single sample in a study of blood T cell repertoires in COVID-19. Produced via immunoSEQ multiplex PCR; TCRdb's table is partial and in-frame only. The sample records fewer than 350,000 clones, about 86% being singletons. Material for sequencing was PBMCs or T cells enriched from blood (not recorded which). The origin of the receptors is a woman between 35 and 50 years old with acute COVID-19. CDR3s include the opening cysteine and the closing phenylalanine or tryptophan. Fields, in order: D gene, V gene, J gene, CDR3 protein. D genes are given only for firm matches.

d_call: TRBD2; v_call: TRBV2; j_call: TRBJ2-1; cdr3_aa: CASSETSGIGNEQFF
d_call: TRBD1; v_call: TRBV9; j_call: TRBJ2-4; cdr3_aa: CASSEGQGTQYF
d_call: TRBD2; v_call: TRBV4-2; j_call: TRBJ2-3; cdr3_aa: CASSQEKTGGNTDTQYF
d_call: .; v_call: TRBV28; j_call: TRBJ2-1; cdr3_aa: CASSPLGGRQFF
d_call: .; v_call: TRBV7-9; j_call: TRBJ1-5; cdr3_aa: CASTRGEGNQPQHF
d_call: TRBD1; v_call: TRBV6-2/TRBV6-3; j_call: TRBJ2-7; cdr3_aa: CASSLQGAFPEQYF
d_call: .; v_call: TRBV27; j_call: TRBJ2-3; cdr3_aa: CASSLRQARTDTQYF
d_call: TRBD2; v_call: TRBV7-9; j_call: TRBJ2-1; cdr3_aa: CASSLNSGGSDFF
d_call: TRBD2; v_call: TRBV7-2; j_call: TRBJ2-3; cdr3_aa: CASSLARSSGSLDTDTQYF
d_call: TRBD1; v_call: TRBV7-2; j_call: TRBJ2-2; cdr3_aa: CASSLMGQGSTGELFF
d_call: .; v_call: TRBV21-1; j_call: TRBJ1-1; cdr3_aa: CASGTVTPSTEAFF
d_call: .; v_call: TRBV7-8; j_call: TRBJ1-1; cdr3_aa: CASSLSTVMNTEAFF
d_call: .; v_call: TRBV19; j_call: TRBJ2-4; cdr3_aa: CASSNLAQGSIQYF
d_call: TRBD2; v_call: TRBV14; j_call: TRBJ2-3; cdr3_aa: CASSQGGGADTQYF
d_call: TRBD1; v_call: TRBV19; j_call: TRBJ2-7; cdr3_aa: CASSTRDRASSYEQYF
d_call: TRBD1; v_call: TRBV13; j_call: TRBJ1-4; cdr3_aa: CASSRYRGRSEKLFF
d_call: TRBD1; v_call: TRBV4-2; j_call: TRBJ2-2; cdr3_aa: CASALGQRTNTGELFF
d_call: .; v_call: TRBV20-1; j_call: TRBJ2-1; cdr3_aa: CSASFRASRDEQFF
d_call: .; v_call: TRBV4-2; j_call: TRBJ2-1; cdr3_aa: CASSQVFDSDNEQFF
d_call: TRBD2; v_call: TRBV29-1; j_call: TRBJ2-7; cdr3_aa: CSVGTSGPYEQYF
d_call: .; v_call: TRBV2; j_call: TRBJ1-1; cdr3_aa: CASTGQMNTEAFF
d_call: TRBD1; v_call: TRBV13; j_call: TRBJ1-1; cdr3_aa: CASRETGRRNTEAFF
d_call: .; v_call: TRBV20-1; j_call: TRBJ2-7; cdr3_aa: CSASLSYEQYF
d_call: TRBD1; v_call: TRBV3-1/TRBV3-2; j_call: TRBJ1-4; cdr3_aa: CASSPTGIAVNEKLFF